This T cell receptor beta chain was sequenced during a study of response to subunit inactivated influenza vaccine. Whole-study results and caveats: Seasonal influenza vaccination, on each occasion, was suggested by the authors to recruit few new T cells.

This CDR3 has 14 residues. Germline CDR1 is MNHNS and CDR2 is SASEGT. The ends lost 8 bases at V and 0 bases at J; junction bases unmatched: 3. On this clonotype: The antigen remains undetermined.

TCRdb fed the RT-PCR reads into MiXCR, producing one record per CDR3 protein. The sample includes around 520,000 distinct CDR3 sequences, less than 30% of them seen just once. The TCR comes from a man aged 50-59 years who received an inactivated influenza vaccine. The sequencing used CD4+ T cells sorted from PBMCs, collected 4 to 6 days after vaccination. The V call is TRBV6-1, the J call TRBJ2-2, with 7 nucleotides matching TRBD1. The CDR3 DNA is TGTGCCAGCGTGGGACAGACGAACACCGGGGAGCTGTTTTTT. This codes for CASVGQTNTGELFF.